This is a list of T cell receptor beta chains from one sample in a study of blood T cell repertoires in COVID-19. Produced via immunoSEQ multiplex PCR; TCRdb's table is partial and in-frame only. The sample consists of approximately 140,000 clones, around 90% of them appearing once. The specimen was peripheral blood. The receptor source for this set is a human donor with COVID-19, enrolled during active disease. The donor label of this sample is uncertain. Each CDR3 is given with its conserved first and last residue. D genes are given only for firm matches. Only some rows state a clone size, as once, few, many or a class for expanded clones.

>-|TRBJ2-4|-|TRBV7-2
TGTGCCAGCAGCGAAACTTCCGGGACTCCGCAGTACTTC
CASSETSGTPQYF
>TRBD1|TRBJ1-1|few|TRBV6-5
TGTGCCAGCAGTTACGGAGGGGGCGGCACTGAAGCTTTCTTT
CASSYGGGGTEAFF
>TRBD1|TRBJ2-7|-|TRBV7-3
TGTGCCAGCAGTTACGACGGGACAGCTACTCGCGAGCAGTACTTC
CASSYDGTATREQYF
>TRBD2|TRBJ2-7|-|TRBV7-9
TGTGCCAGCAGCCCAACCTCAGCGGGGCTCGAGCAGTACTTC
CASSPTSAGLEQYF
>TRBD1|TRBJ2-3|-|TRBV28
TGTGCCAGCCCGCCTTCGGGACAGACCCTCACAGATACGCAGTATTTT
CASPPSGQTLTDTQYF
>-|TRBJ2-3|-|TRBV5-1
TGCGCCAGCAGCTCGACAGGCACAGATACGCAGTATTTT
CASSSTGTDTQYF
>-|TRBJ2-7|-|TRBV28
TGTGCCAGCTCAGGATCGACCGTTACCCCCTACGAAGAGCAGTACTTC
CASSGSTVTPYEEQYF
>-|TRBJ1-3|-|TRBV29-1
TGCAGCGTTGTTTCAGGGGCCTCTGGAAACACCATATATTTT
CSVVSGASGNTIYF
>-|TRBJ2-4|-|TRBV9
TGTGCCAGCAGCGTAGAGTCAGGGCAAAACATTCAGTACTTC
CASSVESGQNIQYF
>TRBD1|TRBJ1-5|few|TRBV2
TGTGCCAGCAGCCGGGGACAGAGCAATCAGCCCCAGCATTTT
CASSRGQSNQPQHF
>TRBD1|TRBJ1-3|-|TRBV28
TGTGCCAGTAGACAGGGAAAATCATTGGGAGGAAACACCATATATTTT
CASRQGKSLGGNTIYF
>-|TRBJ1-5|-|TRBV4-1
TGCGCCAGCAGCCAAGATTCTTTCAGGGGCAATCAGCCCCAGCATTTT
CASSQDSFRGNQPQHF
>TRBD1|TRBJ2-3|-|TRBV15
TGTGCCACCAGCTTCGGGACAGGGGAGACAGATACGCAGTATTTT
CATSFGTGETDTQYF
>-|TRBJ1-5|-|TRBV19
TGTGCCAGTAGTATGTTGGACTATAGCAATCAGCCCCAGCATTTT
CASSMLDYSNQPQHF
>TRBD1|TRBJ1-2|-|TRBV28
TGTGCCATCGGACAGGGGGCGTATGGCTACACCTTC
CAIGQGAYGYTF
>TRBD1|TRBJ2-2|-|TRBV30
TGTGCCTGGAGTGCAGGACAGGGCGGCACCGGGGAGCTGTTTTTT
CAWSAGQGGTGELFF
>TRBD1|TRBJ2-7|-|TRBV6-5
TGTGCCAGCAGTTACATCCGGGACAGGGGGCACGAGCAGTACTTC
CASSYIRDRGHEQYF
>TRBD1|TRBJ2-7|-|TRBV23-1
TGCGCCAGCAGTCATCCCTCCGGGACAGCCTCCTACGAGCAGTACTTC
CASSHPSGTASYEQYF
>-|TRBJ1-2|-|TRBV3-1/TRBV3-2
TGTGCCAGCAGCCAAGCCAGGAACTATGGCTACACCTTC
CASSQARNYGYTF
>TRBD2|TRBJ2-5|-|TRBV18
TGTGCCAGCTCACCACCAGTAGCGGGGACGAAAGAGACCCAGTACTTC
CASSPPVAGTKETQYF
>TRBD1|TRBJ1-2|-|TRBV4-1
TGCGCCAGCAGCCAATTCCGGGACAGGGCCGACTATGGCTACACCTTC
CASSQFRDRADYGYTF
>TRBD1|TRBJ1-6|-|TRBV19
TGTGCCAGTAGTATCTCCCCGTTTAGATGGACAGGGACGTCCTATAATTCACCCCTCCACTTT
CASSISPFRWTGTSYNSPLHF
>TRBD1|TRBJ2-5|-|TRBV10-2
TGCGCCAGCAGCCCGGGACAGGGCCAAGAGACCCAGTACTTC
CASSPGQGQETQYF
>-|TRBJ1-1|-|TRBV6-1
TGTGCCAGCAGTGAAGCACAGAAAAACACTGAAGCTTTCTTT
CASSEAQKNTEAFF
>-|TRBJ1-5|-|TRBV2
TGTGCCAGCAGTTTACAGGGTTTCGACAATCAGCCCCAGCATTTT
CASSLQGFDNQPQHF
>-|TRBJ1-5|-|TRBV6-2/TRBV6-3
TGTGCCAGCAGTCACTCAGGGGCTCGTAGCAATCAGCCCCAGCATTTT
CASSHSGARSNQPQHF
>-|TRBJ2-5|-|TRBV4-1
TGCGCCAGCAGCCAAGCAGGGTTAGAGACCCAGTACTTC
CASSQAGLETQYF
>TRBD1|TRBJ2-1|-|TRBV7-3
TGTGCCAGCAGCTTCGACAGGGGTGCCGGTGAGCAGTTCTTC
CASSFDRGAGEQFF
>TRBD1|TRBJ1-6|-|TRBV2
TGTGCCAGCATCAGGGGGGAGCATTCACCCCTCCACTTT
CASIRGEHSPLHF
>-|TRBJ1-5|-|TRBV18
TGTGCCAGCTCTCGAGACCAGGCCGGGGATCAGCCCCAGCATTTT
CASSRDQAGDQPQHF
>TRBD1|TRBJ1-2|-|TRBV5-4
TGTGCCAGCAGCGTAACAGGGGTCGATGGCTACACCTTC
CASSVTGVDGYTF
>TRBD2|TRBJ2-1|-|TRBV18
TGTGCCAGCTCACCCCCCCCGGCGGGGGTATACAATGAGCAGTTCTTC
CASSPPPAGVYNEQFF
>-|TRBJ2-3|-|TRBV29-1
TGCAGCGCTGACCGAGCTAGCACAGATACGCAGTATTTT
CSADRASTDTQYF
>-|TRBJ1-4|-|TRBV25-1
TGTGCCAGCAGTGATGGGAGAGAAAAACTGTTTTTT
CASSDGREKLFF
>-|TRBJ2-1|-|TRBV12-3/TRBV12-4
TGTGCCAGCAGTTTGGAGGAGAATGAGCAGTTCTTC
CASSLEENEQFF
>TRBD2|TRBJ2-3|-|TRBV6-4
TGTGCCAGCAGTGACTTGGCGGGGGACACAGATACGCAGTATTTT
CASSDLAGDTDTQYF
>-|TRBJ1-1|-|TRBV5-1
TGCGCCAGCAGCTCGGAGGGGAGCACTGAAGCTTTCTTT
CASSSEGSTEAFF
>-|TRBJ2-7|-|TRBV7-2
TGTGCCAGCAGCTTAGGCCAAGCAGAGGCCTACGAGCAGTACTTC
CASSLGQAEAYEQYF
>-|TRBJ2-5|-|TRBV3-1/TRBV3-2
TGTGCCAGCAGCCAAGACAGGGATTTCCAAGAGACCCAGTACTTC
CASSQDRDFQETQYF
>-|TRBJ1-1|-|TRBV11-3
TGTGCCAGCAGCTTAGGGACATCAGGCACTGAAGCTTTCTTT
CASSLGTSGTEAFF
>-|TRBJ2-1|-|TRBV6-1
TGTGCCAGCAGTGAAGGGGGCGGGGCCGCCAATGAGCAGTTCTTC
CASSEGGGAANEQFF
>TRBD1|TRBJ1-4|-|TRBV4-1
TGCGCCAGCAGCCTCCCGGTACAGGGGGGTGAAAAACTGTTTTTT
CASSLPVQGGEKLFF
>-|TRBJ2-2|-|TRBV12-3/TRBV12-4
TGTGCCAGCAGTTTGTGGCGGACCGGGGAGCTGTTTTTT
CASSLWRTGELFF
>TRBD1|TRBJ2-1|-|TRBV4-2
TGTGCCAGCAGACAAACGGGACAGACGTACAATGAGCAGTTCTTC
CASRQTGQTYNEQFF
>-|TRBJ2-3|-|TRBV10-1
TGCGCCAGCAGTGAGAGTTTGCCGGGTACGCAGTATTTT
CASSESLPGTQYF
>TRBD1|TRBJ2-1|-|TRBV2
TGTGCCAGTCCTCAGGGACAGGGTATCCGCGGGAGCACTCAAAATGAGCAGTTCTTC
CASPQGQGIRGSTQNEQFF
>TRBD1|TRBJ1-1|-|TRBV6-5
TGTGCCAGCAGGCCCGGGACAGGGGGCGAGGGTGAAGCTTTCTTT
CASRPGTGGEGEAFF
>TRBD1|TRBJ1-5|-|TRBV27
TGTGCCAGCAGTTTATATCTAGTGACAGGGGAAGCTCAGCCCCAGCATTTT
CASSLYLVTGEAQPQHF
>TRBD2|TRBJ2-1|-|TRBV25-1
TGTGCCAGCCGGGGGGTCAATGAGCAGTTCTTC
CASRGVNEQFF
>TRBD1|TRBJ1-2|-|TRBV5-4
TGTGCCAGCAGCTTAGGGACAGGGGGTTACGGTGGCTACACCTTC
CASSLGTGGYGGYTF
>-|TRBJ1-4|-|TRBV10-3
TGTGCCATCAGTGAGTCGACCCCAGGGTCTAATGAAAAACTGTTTTTT
CAISESTPGSNEKLFF
>TRBD1|TRBJ2-1|-|TRBV9
TGTGCCAGCAGCGCCGGACAGGGGCCGAGCTCCTACAATGAGCAGTTCTTC
CASSAGQGPSSYNEQFF
>TRBD2|TRBJ2-2|-|TRBV9
TGTGCCAGCAGCGTAGGGCCTAGCGGGGGGGCGAACACCGGGGAGCTGTTTTTT
CASSVGPSGGANTGELFF
>-|TRBJ1-1|once|TRBV6-4
TGTGCCAGCAGGAATACAAACATGAACACTGAAGCTTTCTTT
CASRNTNMNTEAFF
>TRBD2|TRBJ2-1|-|TRBV7-8
TGTGCCAGCAGCCGGCCGGGACTAGCTCTCAATGAGCAGTTCTTC
CASSRPGLALNEQFF